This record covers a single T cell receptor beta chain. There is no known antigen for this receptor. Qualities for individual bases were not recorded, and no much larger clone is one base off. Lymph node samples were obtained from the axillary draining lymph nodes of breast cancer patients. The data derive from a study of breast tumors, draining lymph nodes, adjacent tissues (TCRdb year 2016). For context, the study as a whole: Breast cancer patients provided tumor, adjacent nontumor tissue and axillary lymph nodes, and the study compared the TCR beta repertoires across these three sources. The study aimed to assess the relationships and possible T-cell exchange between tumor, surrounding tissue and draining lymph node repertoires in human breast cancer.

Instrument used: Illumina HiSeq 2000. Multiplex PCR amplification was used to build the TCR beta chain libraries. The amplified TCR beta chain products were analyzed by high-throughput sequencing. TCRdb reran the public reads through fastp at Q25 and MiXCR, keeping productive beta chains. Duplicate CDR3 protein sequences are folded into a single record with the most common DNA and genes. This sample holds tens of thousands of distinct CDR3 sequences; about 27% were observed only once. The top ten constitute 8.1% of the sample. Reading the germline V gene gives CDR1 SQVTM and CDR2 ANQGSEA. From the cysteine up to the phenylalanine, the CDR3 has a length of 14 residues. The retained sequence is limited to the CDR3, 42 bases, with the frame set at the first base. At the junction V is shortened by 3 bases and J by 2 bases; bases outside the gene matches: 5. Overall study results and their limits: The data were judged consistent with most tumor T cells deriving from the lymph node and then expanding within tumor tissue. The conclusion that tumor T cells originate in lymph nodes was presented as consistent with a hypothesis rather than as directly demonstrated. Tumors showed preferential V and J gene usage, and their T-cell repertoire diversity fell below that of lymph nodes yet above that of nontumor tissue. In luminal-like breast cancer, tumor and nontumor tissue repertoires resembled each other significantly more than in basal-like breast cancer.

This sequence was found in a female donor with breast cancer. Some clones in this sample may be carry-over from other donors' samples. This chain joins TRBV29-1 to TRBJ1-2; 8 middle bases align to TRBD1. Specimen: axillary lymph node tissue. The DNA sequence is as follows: TGCAGCGTTGACCGACAGGGGAGCAACTATGGCTACACCTTC. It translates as CSVDRQGSNYGYTF. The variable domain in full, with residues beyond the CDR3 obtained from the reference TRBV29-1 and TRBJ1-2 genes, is SAVISQKPSRDICQRGTSLTIQCQVDSQVTMMFWYRQQPGQSLTLIATANQGSEATYESGFVIDKFPISRPNLTFSTLTVSNMSPEDSSIYLCSVDRQGSNYGYTFGSGTRLTVV.